These T cell receptor beta chains were read from a single sample in a study of cytomegalovirus exposure and HLA in healthy donors. Libraries were prepared by immunoSEQ multiplex PCR; TCRdb keeps only in-frame clonotypes and omits some of them. This table holds about 160,000 clones, approximately 80% found once. Sequencing used PBMCs. The receptors originated from a man aged 18 to 30 in good health and CMV-seropositive. CDR3s include the opening cysteine and the closing phenylalanine or tryptophan. The order of the fields is D gene, J gene, CDR3 length, V gene, clone size, CDR3 DNA, CDR3 protein. The D gene is left open where the match is weak. Clone size appears in some rows only: once, few, many, or a class for an expanded clone.

>TRBD1|TRBJ1-2|17|TRBV5-1|.
TGCGCCAGCAGCTTGCTTGGACAGGGCGGTTACGACTATGGCTACACCTTC
CASSLLGQGGYDYGYTF
>TRBD1|TRBJ2-7|15|TRBV5-6|.
TGTGCCAGCACCCATCTGACAGGGGGCTATAGCGAGCAGTACTTC
CASTHLTGGYSEQYF
>TRBD2|TRBJ2-2|16|TRBV7-3|once
TGTGCCAGCAGCCGTCTAGCGGGGGCGGGGACCGGGGAGCTGTTTTTT
CASSRLAGAGTGELFF
>TRBD2|TRBJ2-1|17|TRBV5-1|once
TGCGCCAGCAGCTTTAGGACTAGCGGGCCACAGCTGAATGAGCAGTTCTTC
CASSFRTSGPQLNEQFF
>.|TRBJ2-7|14|TRBV6-1|.
TGTGCCAGCACCCGATCGCAGACTCCTACGGTGCAGTACTTC
CASTRSQTPTVQYF
>.|TRBJ1-2|15|TRBV7-8|.
TGTGCCAGCAGCTTAGGAGATAAACTGAACTATGGCTACACCTTC
CASSLGDKLNYGYTF
>TRBD2|TRBJ2-7|15|TRBV2|once
TGTGCCAGCACCTACCAGCGGGGGAACACCTACGAGCAGTACTTC
CASTYQRGNTYEQYF
>.|TRBJ1-2|11|TRBV7-9|.
TGTGCCAGCAGGGGGGAGGATTCTTACACCTTC
CASRGEDSYTF
>TRBD1|TRBJ1-5|15|TRBV11-2|.
TGTGCCAGCAGCTTAGGCAGGACAGGATCTCAGCCCCAGCATTTT
CASSLGRTGSQPQHF
>TRBD1|TRBJ2-2|16|TRBV11-1|.
TGTGCCAGCAGCTTAGGGGACAGAGTTCGGCCCGGGGAGCTGTTTTTT
CASSLGDRVRPGELFF
>.|TRBJ2-3|15|TRBV18|.
TGTGCCAGCTCACCAGCGGGACAGTACACAGATACGCAGTATTTT
CASSPAGQYTDTQYF
>.|TRBJ2-5|13|TRBV4-3|.
TGCGCCAGCAGCGGAGAGGCCCGAGAGACCCAGTACTTC
CASSGEARETQYF
>TRBD2|TRBJ2-7|15|TRBV7-9|.
TGTGCCAGCAGCCAGAGGGCTAGCGGGAGTTACGAGCAGTACTTC
CASSQRASGSYEQYF
>TRBD2|TRBJ2-3|16|TRBV12-5|.
TGTGCTAGTGGTCCGCCACTAGCGGGAGTTACAGATACGCAGTATTTT
CASGPPLAGVTDTQYF
>.|TRBJ1-1|16|TRBV29-1|few
TGCAGCGTTGAGGAGGCGTTTTTCGTGGGGAACACTGAAGCTTTCTTT
CSVEEAFFVGNTEAFF
>TRBD1|TRBJ2-1|12|TRBV5-6|once
TGTGCCAGCAGCGCGGACAGGGGGGGTGATTTCTTC
CASSADRGGDFF
>.|TRBJ2-5|12|TRBV7-9|.
TGTTCCAGCAGCCGAGACAGGGAGACCCAGTACTTC
CSSSRDRETQYF
>TRBD2|TRBJ2-3|16|TRBV5-1|.
TGCGCCAGCAAGGATGCGGGGGTGTTTTCGACAGATACGCAGTATTTT
CASKDAGVFSTDTQYF
>.|TRBJ2-1|18|TRBV27|.
TGTGCCAGCAGTTTATTCCACCTTGCGAGCGACGTCTACAATGAGCAGTTCTTC
CASSLFHLASDVYNEQFF
>.|TRBJ1-2|17|TRBV7-9|.
TGTTCCAGCAGCGCCCCCGGCGGGACTGGTCGTAACTATGGCTACACCTTC
CSSSAPGGTGRNYGYTF
>.|TRBJ1-1|14|TRBV19|.
TGTGCCAGTAGCCAAGGTGGAGGGAACACTGAAGCTTTCTTT
CASSQGGGNTEAFF
>.|TRBJ2-7|17|TRBV18|.
TGTGCCAGCTCACCCACATTTACGCAGGCTCTTTTCTACGAGCAGTACTTC
CASSPTFTQALFYEQYF
>.|TRBJ2-2|15|TRBV15|.
TGTGCCACCAGCAGAGATAGTATTTCTACCGGGGAGCTGTTTTTT
CATSRDSISTGELFF
>.|TRBJ1-2|15|TRBV7-2|.
TGTGCCAGCAGCTTAGGAAGTCCAGCTAACTATGGCTATACCTTC
CASSLGSPANYGYTF
>.|TRBJ2-6|15|TRBV19|few
TGTGCCAGTAGTAGGGACATATCTGGGGCCAACGTCCTGACTTTC
CASSRDISGANVLTF
>.|TRBJ2-7|15|TRBV6-5|.
TGTGCCAGCAGTTCCGACTCCAGAGGCTCCTACGAGCAGTACTTC
CASSSDSRGSYEQYF
>.|TRBJ2-4|11|TRBV6-6|.
TGTGCCAGCACCAACCAGGTCAGTCAGTACTTC
CASTNQVSQYF
>TRBD1|TRBJ2-2|18|TRBV9|few
TGTGCCAGCAGCGGGGGGTATGGGACAGGGACATACACCGGGGAGCTGTTTTTT
CASSGGYGTGTYTGELFF
>.|TRBJ1-4|13|TRBV6-5|.
TGTGCCAGCAAGACAGTTGCTAATGAAAAACTGTTTTTT
CASKTVANEKLFF
>.|TRBJ2-6|19|TRBV5-1|.
TGCGCCAGCAGCCCGTCGGAGGGACGAGGGAAGTTCGGGGCCAACGTCCTGACTTTC
CASSPSEGRGKFGANVLTF
>TRBD1|TRBJ2-7|15|TRBV19|.
TGTGCCAGTAGCCAGACAGGGGGAAGTTCCTACGAGCAGTACTTC
CASSQTGGSSYEQYF
>.|TRBJ2-4|15|TRBV5-6|.
TGTGCCAGCAGCTTGGTTTTGGGGGATTCGGACAGTCAGTACTTC
CASSLVLGDSDSQYF
>.|TRBJ2-2|15|TRBV18|.
TGTGCCAGCTCACCGTCGGGGGGCCTAACCGGGGAGCTGTTTTTT
CASSPSGGLTGELFF
>.|TRBJ2-7|14|TRBV10-3|.
TGTGCCATCAGAGACAGTAGCCGTTTCTACGAGCAGTACTTC
CAIRDSSRFYEQYF
>TRBD2|TRBJ2-1|16|TRBV6-5|once
TGTGCCAGCAGTTACGAGTCCGGGAGGGTTTACAATGAGCAGTTCTTC
CASSYESGRVYNEQFF
>.|TRBJ1-4|13|TRBV19|.
TGTGCCAGTTCGGAGGAGACTAATGAAAAACTGTTTTTT
CASSEETNEKLFF
>.|TRBJ2-6|15|TRBV14|few
TGTGCCAGCAGCCAAGCAGGGGTCGGGGCCAACGTCCTGACTTTC
CASSQAGVGANVLTF
>.|TRBJ2-3|15|TRBV6-1|.
TGTGCCAGCAGTGAGGCGGCAGGGGGGCCAGATACGCAGTATTTT
CASSEAAGGPDTQYF
>.|TRBJ1-1|15|TRBV6-1|.
TGTGCCAGCAGTGAACCGGGACTGGGGGGAACTGAAGCTTTCTTT
CASSEPGLGGTEAFF
>.|TRBJ2-2|19|TRBV7-8|.
TGTGCCAGCAGCAAGTTTGGGGGCGATCTTGGCGCGAACACCGGGGAGCTGTTTTTT
CASSKFGGDLGANTGELFF
>TRBD2|TRBJ2-1|15|TRBV6-5|.
TGTGCCAGCAGGATGGGACTAGCGGGAGTCAATGAGCAGTTCTTC
CASRMGLAGVNEQFF
>.|TRBJ2-2|15|TRBV7-2|once
TGTGCGGGGCAGGGGGGACGATCGAACACCGGGGAGCTGTTTTTT
CAGQGGRSNTGELFF
>.|TRBJ2-5|13|TRBV5-1|.
TGCGCCAGCAGCCTGACTGGCAAAGAGACCCAGTACTTC
CASSLTGKETQYF
>.|TRBJ2-7|15|TRBV5-4|.
TGTGCCAGCAGCTTACCAGGGGTTGGCCCCTACGAGCAGTACTTC
CASSLPGVGPYEQYF
>.|TRBJ2-2|18|TRBV12-1|few
TGTGCCAGCAGCATATGGACTAGCGGGAGGTTGGACACCGGGGAGCTGTTTTTT
CASSIWTSGRLDTGELFF
>.|TRBJ1-1|14|TRBV9|.
TGTGCCAGCAGCGTAAGTGGGCTGAACACTGAAGCTTTCTTT
CASSVSGLNTEAFF
>TRBD1|TRBJ2-7|15|TRBV5-6|.
TGTGCCAGCAGCTCCCCCCGGGACAGGGGGGACGAGCAGTACTTC
CASSSPRDRGDEQYF
>TRBD2|TRBJ2-1|18|TRBV27|.
TGTGCCAGCAGTCCATCCTCCTTGGCGGGAGGGGTAGGGGGTGAGCAGTTCTTC
CASSPSSLAGGVGGEQFF
>.|TRBJ2-5|13|TRBV13|.
TGTGCCAGCAGCTTAGGTGGAGGGGAGACCCAGTACTTC
CASSLGGGETQYF
>.|TRBJ2-1|13|TRBV5-4|.
TGTGCCAGCAGCTTGGACAGCTACAATGAGCAGTTCTTC
CASSLDSYNEQFF
>.|TRBJ2-7|15|TRBV11-2|.
TGTGCCAGCAGCTTAGTTATTGGCAGTCCCTACGAGCAGTACTTC
CASSLVIGSPYEQYF